The 16 T cell receptor beta chains in this list originate from one sample, sequenced in a study of Graves' ophthalmopathy and Graves' hyperthyroidism. The study amplified TCR beta CDR3 regions using RNA transcripts. A first-round RT-PCR used HTBI primers, followed by a second-round multiplex PCR. TCRdb reprocessed the multiplex PCR reads with MiXCR, giving one entry per CDR3 protein. The sample includes some 410,000 distinct CDR3 sequences, under 25% of them seen just once. What was sequenced was peripheral blood. These receptors all come from a woman between 18 and 30 years old with stable Graves' hyperthyroidism.

In this sample, this clonotype turned up many times. This rearrangement joins TRBV25-1 to TRBJ2-2; D may correspond to TRBD1 or TRBD2 (5 bases each). From germline, CDR1 is MGHDK and CDR2 SYGVNS. Trimming stripped 5 bases from V and 3 bases from J, with 16 bases between. The CDR3 contains 16 residues. CDR3 DNA sequence: TGTGCCAGCAGTAGGAAGGCAGGGACCTACACCGGGGAGCTGTTTTTT. It translates to CASSRKAGTYTGELFF.

This clonotype has only a few counts. The V and J genes are TRBV9 and TRBJ1-1; no definite D call. The germline CDR1 and CDR2 sequences are SGDLS and YYNGEE. The CDR3 extends over 15 amino acids. V gave up 4 bases and J gave up 3 bases, with 16 bases separating them. CDR3 DNA sequence: TGTGCCAGCAGCCCTGACGGACTGGGGTACACTGAAGCTTTCTTT. Its translation is CASSPDGLGYTEAFF.

The rearrangement uses TRBV6-1 and TRBJ2-7; 9 bases fit TRBD1. This CDR3 is 16 amino acids long. J gave up 2 bases and V 0 bases, and 5 bases lay outside the gene matches. In germline, CDR1 is MNHNS, CDR2 SASEGT. The CDR3 sequence is CASSEAPGQGAYEQYF. DNA for the CDR3: TGTGCCAGCAGTGAAGCGCCGGGACAGGGTGCCTACGAGCAGTACTTC.

V is TRBV4-1 and J is TRBJ1-1; TRBD1 is a possible D gene (6 bases). Trimming removed 4 bases from V and 0 bases from J, with 12 bases in between. The CDR3 has 15 amino acids. In germline, CDR1 is MGHRA, CDR2 YSYEKL. The CDR3 loop is CASSLKDRVNTEAFF. The DNA of the CDR3 is TGCGCCAGCAGCCTAAAGGACAGAGTGAACACTGAAGCTTTCTTT.

At least ten counts were recorded for this clonotype. This rearrangement joins TRBV12-3 or TRBV12-4 to TRBJ2-2; weak D call: TRBD1 (6 bases). The CDR3 has 13 residues. Trimming pared 5 bases from V and 7 bases from J, leaving 11 bases between. Written as DNA, the CDR3 is TGTGCCAGCAGTGCGGACAGCCACGGGGAGCTGTTTTTT. Protein: CASSADSHGELFF.

This clonotype was picked up a small number of times. This chain joins TRBV14 and TRBJ1-2; a possible D gene is TRBD1 (5 bases). V was clipped by 4 bases and J by 4 bases, with 10 bases between them. The CDR3 loop spans 13 amino acids. The germline gives CDR1 SGHDN, CDR2 FVKESK. The chain's CDR3 is CASSRGSFYGYTF. As DNA, the CDR3 is TGTGCCAGCAGCCGGGGCAGCTTCTATGGCTACACCTTC.

This clonotype was observed many times. The chain has TRBV6-2 or TRBV6-3 and TRBJ2-2; 7 bases map to TRBD1. V shed 2 bases, J shed 3 bases, and the junction held 12 bases outside the gene matches. The CDR3 length is 18 residues. The germline gives CDR1 MNHEY, CDR2 SVGEGT. CDR3 amino acids: CASSYVFTGASYTGELFF. CDR3 coding DNA: TGTGCCAGCAGTTACGTTTTTACAGGGGCCTCTTACACCGGGGAGCTGTTTTTT.

This clonotype was picked up many times. The gene calls are TRBV6-6 and TRBJ1-5, with D uncertain. Germline-derived CDR1 and CDR2 are MNHNY and SVGAGI (reference sequence). Trimming left V 11 bases short and J 2 bases short, with 10 bases between. This CDR3 contains 12 residues. CDR3 DNA sequence: TGTGCCGGCTCCTGGGGCAATCAGCCCCAGCATTTT. Protein: CAGSWGNQPQHF.

The chain couples TRBV27 to TRBJ1-1; D is uncertain. The CDR3 spans 11 residues. Germline loops: CDR1 MNHEY, CDR2 SMNVEV (reference sequence). V gave up 8 bases and J gave up 4 bases, with 8 bases separating them. CDR3 in DNA: TGTGCCAGCGACTCGGGCACTGAAGCTTTCTTT. Protein: CASDSGTEAFF.

This clonotype came up many times. The chain employs TRBV12-3 or TRBV12-4 and TRBJ2-5, with D possibly being TRBD1 (5 bases). The CDR3 is made up of 14 amino acids. The V and J ends lost 6 bases and 5 bases respectively, with 16 bases between them. The CDR3 here is CASRPNTGLETQYF. CDR3 bases: TGTGCCAGCAGGCCTAACACAGGCCTCGAGACCCAGTACTTC.

Ten or more counts support this clonotype. J is TRBJ1-1 and V is TRBV12-3 or TRBV12-4; D may be TRBD1 (5 bases). The CDR3 spans 14 residues. V lost 3 bases to trimming and J lost 10 bases, with 18 bases between them. CDR3 DNA: TGTGCCAGCAGTTTTAGCCGGGACCTAGGTGGAGCTTTCTTT. It codes for CASSFSRDLGGAFF.

This clonotype was recorded many times. The chain is built from TRBV6-1 and TRBJ1-5, with D hard to call. V gave up 8 bases and J gave up 5 bases, with 13 bases separating them. Germline CDR1 and CDR2: MNHNS and SASEGT. The length of the CDR3 is 13 residues. The CDR3 DNA is TGTGCCAGCTCTGTAGGGAACGATCAGCCCCAGCATTTT. Its translation: CASSVGNDQPQHF.

This clonotype was counted many times. The chain links TRBV19 to TRBJ2-5; D is uncertain. Germline CDR1 LNHDA, CDR2 SQIVND (reference sequence). The germline V and J ends were trimmed by 5 bases and 0 bases, with 16 bases remaining between them. This CDR3 comprises 16 residues. DNA of the CDR3: TGTGCCAGTAGTCCCTTCGCGGCCTCGTACCAAGAGACCCAGTACTTC. Protein: CASSPFAASYQETQYF.

Ten or more counts support this clonotype. This chain links TRBV20-1 with TRBJ2-5, with TRBD1 matching over 7 bases. Trimming at V came to 2 bases and at J to 5 bases, leaving 17 bases not matched to a gene. Germline CDR1 DFQATT, CDR2 SNEGSKA (reference sequence). The length of the CDR3 is 17 residues. CDR3 residues: CSARPYLRQGEVETQYF. For the CDR3, the DNA is TGCAGTGCTAGACCCTACCTCCGACAGGGTGAAGTGGAGACCCAGTACTTC.

The chain links TRBV15 to TRBJ1-3; no clear D. V shed 0 bases and J shed 0 bases, with 6 bases lying between them. Germline V lookup: CDR1 LNHNV, CDR2 YYDKDF (reference sequence). The CDR3 has 15 amino acids. The CDR3: CATSRDGGSGNTIYF. The CDR3 DNA reads as TGTGCCACCAGCAGAGACGGAGGCTCTGGAAACACCATATATTTT.

The chain has TRBV20-1 and TRBJ2-7, with 9 bases identical to TRBD2. This CDR3 is built from 16 residues. Unmatched junction bases numbered 13, after V lost 6 bases and J lost 1 base. Germline CDR1 and CDR2: DFQATT and SNEGSKA (reference sequence). The CDR3 DNA sequence: TGCAGTGCCAGGGGGGTCCGGACTAGCGAGTCCTACGAGCAGTACTTC. It codes for CSARGVRTSESYEQYF.